Below are 18 T cell receptor beta chains sequenced from a single sample in a study of response to subunit inactivated influenza vaccine. TCRdb processed the RT-PCR reads anew with MiXCR; each CDR3 protein has one entry. Of approximately 700,000 distinct CDR3 sequences listed, about 14% were seen once; the top ten hold 6.5% to 8.5%. Sequenced here: PBMCs from blood, sampled approximately 15 days before vaccination. The receptors come from a man between 45 and 60 years old who received an inactivated influenza vaccine.

The rearrangement joins TRBV30 to TRBJ1-1, with D unresolved. Trimming cost V 2 bases and J 4 bases, with 8 bases left between them. Germline values: CDR1 GTSNPN, CDR2 SVGIG (reference sequence). The CDR3 runs to 12 residues. This CDR3 reads CAWSPAGTEAFF. CDR3 bases: TGTGCCTGGAGTCCGGCGGGCACTGAAGCTTTCTTT.

The sample holds many counts of this clonotype. The V call is TRBV18, the J call TRBJ2-1; D assignment may be TRBD1 or TRBD2 (6 bases each). The germline CDR1 and CDR2 sequences are KGHSH and LQKENI. V lost 4 bases to trimming and J lost 3 bases, with 13 bases between them. The CDR3 sequence is 15 residues long. The CDR3 DNA is TGTGCCAGCTCACGTTCAGGAGGGGGCTACAATGAGCAGTTCTTC. Amino acids: CASSRSGGGYNEQFF.

The rearrangement links TRBV6-2 or TRBV6-3 to TRBJ1-1, with D possibly TRBD1 on 5 matching bases. Germline-derived CDR1 and CDR2 are MNHEY and SVGEGT. The ends were cut back, 7 bases at V and 12 bases at J, with 21 bases in the middle. CDR3 length equals 13 residues. As DNA, the CDR3 is TGTGCCAGCACCACGCCCCCGGACAAAAGCCCTTTCTTT. Translation: CASTTPPDKSPFF.

The CDR3 bases are TGTGCCAGCGGGGCGGGGTCCTACGAGCAGTACTTC. Protein product: CASGAGSYEQYF. The V and J genes are TRBV7-2 and TRBJ2-7; D is perhaps TRBD2 (6 bases). Germline CDR1 SGHTA, CDR2 FQGNSA. Deletions cut 8 bases from V and 1 base from J, with 9 bases between. This CDR3 region has 12 residues.

This clonotype has a count of ten or more. This chain joins TRBV2 and TRBJ2-1, with 9 bases identical to TRBD2. CDR3 length: 15 amino acids. J was trimmed by 3 bases and V by 5 bases; bases with no gene match: 5. Germline values: CDR1 SNHLY, CDR2 FYNNEI. This chain's CDR3 is CASSSLAGSYNEQFF. The CDR3 DNA follows: TGTGCCAGCAGTTCCCTAGCGGGGAGCTACAATGAGCAGTTCTTC.

V is TRBV12-3 or TRBV12-4 and J is TRBJ2-5, with a weak D call TRBD2 (7 bases). V lost 3 bases and J lost 5, with 16 bases in between. This CDR3 region has 15 residues. CDR3 coding DNA: TGTGCCAGCAGTTTCCTACTACAGGGAGGGGAGACCCAGTACTTC. Protein: CASSFLLQGGETQYF.

At least ten counts were recorded for this clonotype. The chain is built from TRBV29-1 and TRBJ1-1; D may be TRBD1 (5 bases). The CDR3 has 13 residues. Germline V CDR1 and CDR2: SQVTM, ANQGSEA. V was clipped by 7 bases and J by 10 bases, with 22 bases between them. The CDR3: CSAKAWGLRGAFF. The CDR3 DNA follows: TGCAGCGCCAAAGCGTGGGGACTGAGGGGAGCTTTCTTT.

This rearrangement joins TRBV11-2 to TRBJ2-3, with D possibly TRBD2 on 5 matching bases. There are 16 residues in the CDR3. Trimming left V 1 base short and J 7 bases short, with 18 bases between. Germline loops: CDR1 SGHAT, CDR2 FQNNGV. CDR3 DNA sequence: TGTGCCAGCAGCTTAGCCGACTCACGGGGTGGTCATACGCAGTATTTT. This codes for CASSLADSRGGHTQYF.

The genes are TRBV12-3 or TRBV12-4 and TRBJ2-3; D is ambiguous. This CDR3 comprises 14 residues. The V end was cut by 6 bases, the J end by 2 bases, with 12 bases between. The CDR3 DNA is TGTGCCAGCAGGGGATTGCCTGACACAGATACGCAGTATTTT. This sequence encodes CASRGLPDTDTQYF.

A few counts support this clonotype. The rearrangement links TRBV29-1 to TRBJ2-1; maybe TRBD1 (6 bases). V was shortened by 6 bases and J by 7 bases, with 13 bases between the two germline ends. The CDR3 is 12 amino acids. CDR1 SQVTM and CDR2 ANQGSEA come from the germline V gene. The CDR3 here is CSVQTGLNEQFF. CDR3 coding DNA: TGCAGCGTACAAACAGGGTTGAATGAGCAGTTCTTC.

This clonotype has just a few counts. The chain uses TRBV20-1 and TRBJ1-4; maybe TRBD1 (5 bases). The V end was cut by 3 bases, the J end by 7 bases, with 18 bases between. The CDR3 is 15 residues long. CDR1 is DFQATT and CDR2 is SNEGSKA in the germline V gene (reference sequence). The CDR3 loop reads CSASSRGQGPEKLFF. The CDR3 DNA sequence: TGCAGTGCTAGTTCGAGGGGCCAGGGCCCTGAAAAACTGTTTTTT.

V and J are TRBV14 and TRBJ2-7; D remains unclear. This CDR3 is built from 13 residues. V lost 3 bases and J 3 bases, leaving 9 bases between the germline ends. The germline V gene encodes CDR1 SGHDN and CDR2 FVKESK. In DNA, the CDR3 is TGTGCCAGCAGCCAGGGAATGGACTACGAGCAGTACTTC. Translation gives CASSQGMDYEQYF.

This clonotype was recorded a few times. The rearrangement joins TRBV28 to TRBJ1-4, with D possibly being TRBD1 (6 bases). Germline lookup yields CDR1 MDHEN and CDR2 SYDVKM. CDR3 length equals 13 residues. V dropped 6 bases and J dropped 8 bases, with 13 bases sitting between them. The CDR3 nucleotides read TGTGCCAGCAGGACTACAGGGTACGAAAAACTGTTTTTT. Amino acids: CASRTTGYEKLFF.

The chain employs TRBV24-1 and TRBJ2-1, with D perhaps TRBD2 (6 bases). Between the trimmed V and J ends, which lost 3 bases and 0 bases, there was a span of 11 bases. The CDR3 contains 16 residues. CDR1 KGHDR and CDR2 SFDVKD come from the germline V gene. CDR3 in DNA: TGTGCCACCAGTGATGGGGGGACGCCCTCCTACAATGAGCAGTTCTTC. This codes for CATSDGGTPSYNEQFF.

This clonotype has only a few counts. The V call is TRBV5-1, the J call TRBJ2-7, with D tentatively TRBD1 (6 bases). CDR3 size: 15 residues. V lost 7 bases to trimming and J lost 2 bases, with 19 bases between them. The germline V gene has CDR1 SGHRS and CDR2 YFSETQ. CDR3: CASGPSTGNPYEQYF. DNA of the CDR3: TGCGCCAGCGGCCCCTCGACAGGAAACCCCTACGAGCAGTACTTC.

This clonotype has at least ten counts. The gene calls are TRBV15 and TRBJ2-2, with 10 bases aligning to TRBD1. The CDR3 is 15 residues long. Germline-derived CDR1 and CDR2 are LNHNV and YYDKDF (reference sequence). Losses at the gene ends were 4 bases for V and 3 bases for J; bases not matched to a gene: 2. CDR3 bases: TGTGCCACCAGCACCGGACAGGGGGACACCGGGGAGCTGTTTTTT. Amino acid sequence: CATSTGQGDTGELFF.

The table lists this clonotype with a few counts. The genes are TRBV25-1 and TRBJ2-3; no clear D gene. The germline V gene has CDR1 MGHDK and CDR2 SYGVNS. The V and J ends lost 4 bases and 0 bases respectively, with 8 bases between them. The CDR3 is made up of 14 amino acids. Here the CDR3 DNA reads TGTGCCAGCAGTGGTTACGGGAGCACAGATACGCAGTATTTT. Protein: CASSGYGSTDTQYF. Full variable domain (remainder filled in from reference TRBV25-1 and TRBJ2-3): EADIYQTPRYLVIGTGKKITLECSQTMGHDKMYWYQQDPGMELHLIHYSYGVNSTEKGDLSSESTVSRIRTEHFPLTLESARPSHTSQYLCASSGYGSTDTQYFGPGTRLTVL.

This clonotype was seen a few times. The V gene is TRBV6-2 or TRBV6-3, the J gene TRBJ2-6, with TRBD1 as a possible D gene (6 bases). The V and J ends lost 0 bases and 0 bases respectively, with 18 bases between them. CDR3 length: 20 amino acids. Germline CDR1 MNHEY, CDR2 SVGEGT. The CDR3 is CASSYSGMTGYTSGANVLTF. The CDR3 DNA is TGTGCCAGCAGTTACTCGGGAATGACAGGCTACACCTCTGGGGCCAACGTCCTGACTTTC.